Below, 17 T cell receptor beta chains from the same sample are listed, as sequenced in a study of blood T cell repertoires in COVID-19. Data came from immunoSEQ multiplex PCR; TCRdb stores just in-frame clones and leaves some out. The sample contains roughly 210,000 clones, around four fifths of which appear only once. The sample consisted of peripheral blood. Receptors were obtained from a woman at least 80 years old with COVID-19, enrolled during active disease.

This clone was seen just once. The chain uses TRBV7-2 and TRBJ1-2; possible D gene TRBD1, 5 bases. CDR3 size: 14 residues. Germline CDR1 is SGHTA and CDR2 is FQGNSA. The V end lost 5 bases, the J end lost 4 bases, and 14 bases lay between the germline ends. CDR3 region: CASSPMGGPYGYTF. The CDR3 DNA reads TGTGCCAGCAGCCCAATGGGGGGTCCCTATGGCTACACCTTC.

V usage is TRBV12-2 and J usage is TRBJ1-5. TRBV12-2 is classified as a pseudogene. The CDR3 loop spans 21 amino acids. Here the CDR3 reads CASRFQNNYVGGARFNQPQHF. CDR3 coding DNA: TGTGCAAGTCGCTTCCAGAATAATTACGTTGGGGGGGCCCGATTCAATCAGCCCCAGCATTTT.

This clone was counted a single time. This sequence joins TRBV5-1 and TRBJ2-7; TRBD2 aligns across 7 bases. V was clipped by 6 bases and J by 3 bases; unmatched bases: 9. The V gene's germline CDR1 is SGHRS and CDR2 YFSETQ. The CDR3 spans 14 residues. DNA for the CDR3: TGCGCCAGCACCCTTGGGGGGGTAGGCTACGAGCAGTACTTC. Translation gives CASTLGGVGYEQYF.

Points on this clone: Other nucleotide sequences in the sample specify the same CDR3. V and J are TRBV10-3 and TRBJ1-1, with TRBD1 identical over 9 bases. V lost 5 bases to trimming and J lost 2 bases; unmatched junction nucleotides: 3. Germline V gene data show CDR1 as ENHRY and CDR2 as SYGVKD. CDR3 length: 14 amino acids. The CDR3 DNA reads as TGTGCCATCAGTTTGACAGGGGGAAACACTGAAGCTTTCTTT. This gives the protein CAISLTGGNTEAFF.

The genes are TRBV15 and TRBJ2-2; D is possibly TRBD2 (6 bases). V lost 6 bases, J lost 1 base, and 9 bases lay in between. Germline values: CDR1 LNHNV, CDR2 YYDKDF (reference sequence). The CDR3 loop spans 14 amino acids. CDR3 nucleotides: TGTGCCACCAGAAGTAGCGGGAACACCGGGGAGCTGTTTTTT. The encoded protein is CATRSSGNTGELFF. The complete variable domain, with remaining parts taken from reference TRBV15 and TRBJ2-2, reads DAMVIQNPRYQVTQFGKPVTLSCSQTLNHNVMYWYQQKSSQAPKLLFHYYDKDFNNEADTPDNFQSRRPNTSFCFLDIRSPGLGDTAMYLCATRSSGNTGELFFGEGSRLTVL.

The rearrangement uses TRBV5-1 and TRBJ1-6, with D hard to call. The CDR3 has 13 amino acids. Trimming left V 2 bases short and J 6 bases short, with 6 bases between. Germline CDR1 SGHRS, CDR2 YFSETQ. As DNA, the CDR3 is TGCGCCAGCAGCTTAACAGTTAATTCACCCCTCCACTTT. As protein: CASSLTVNSPLHF.

The gene calls are TRBV19 and TRBJ1-3; D ambiguous. The V end was cut by 5 bases, the J end by 0 bases, with 8 bases between. The CDR3 has 14 residues. Germline lookup yields CDR1 LNHDA and CDR2 SQIVND (reference sequence). In nucleotides, the CDR3 is TGTGCCAGTAGTTCTGGCAGCTCTGGAAACACCATATATTTT. It specifies CASSSGSSGNTIYF.

The chain is built from TRBV5-5 and TRBJ2-2, with 8 nucleotides matching TRBD1. The germline V gene has CDR1 SGHKS and CDR2 YYEKEE (reference sequence). The junction had 10 bases not matched to a gene; V was cut back by 5 bases and J by 4 bases. There are 16 residues in the CDR3. The CDR3 sequence: CASRSGGEAGTGELFF. DNA for the CDR3: TGTGCCAGCAGGTCAGGGGGCGAAGCTGGCACCGGGGAGCTGTTTTTT.

The genes are TRBV2 and TRBJ1-5; D gene ambiguous. This CDR3 is 14 amino acids long. Trimming pared 7 bases from V and 2 bases from J, leaving 12 bases between. Germline V gene data show CDR1 as SNHLY and CDR2 as FYNNEI. In DNA, the CDR3 is TGTGCCAGCATTCGGGATCTGGGCAATCAGCCCCAGCATTTT. This sequence encodes CASIRDLGNQPQHF.

This clone came up once. This chain uses TRBV19 with TRBJ1-5; TRBD1 matches at 11 bases. With 10 bases clipped from V and 5 bases from J, the junction kept 10 bases outside the gene matches. The CDR3 has 15 amino acids. Germline loops: CDR1 LNHDA, CDR2 SQIVND (reference sequence). CDR3 bases: TGTGCCACCACAGGAGGACAGGGGGCTTATCAGCCCCAGCATTTT. This encodes CATTGGQGAYQPQHF. Full variable domain (rest looked up from reference TRBV19 and TRBJ1-5): DGGITQSPKYLFRKEGQNVTLSCEQNLNHDAMYWYRQDPGQGLRLIYYSQIVNDFQKGDIAEGYSVSREKKESFPLTVTSAQKNPTAFYLCATTGGQGAYQPQHFGDGTRLSIL.

In its sample, this clone was seen a few times. The rearrangement joins TRBV5-4 to TRBJ1-3, with D hard to call. The germline V and J ends were trimmed by 0 bases and 4 bases, with 11 bases remaining between them. Germline CDR1 reads SGHNT; CDR2 reads YYREEE (reference sequence). The CDR3 is 15 residues long. CDR3 DNA sequence: TGTGCCAGCAGCTTGGGAGGGCAGGCGGGAAACACCATATATTTT. This gives the protein CASSLGGQAGNTIYF.

The chain employs TRBV7-3 and TRBJ2-2; D might be TRBD1 (6 bases). Trimming stripped 5 bases from V and 9 bases from J, with 13 bases between. In germline, CDR1 is SGHTA, CDR2 FQGTGA. This CDR3 comprises 13 residues. Here the CDR3 reads CASSPQGHRELFF. DNA for the CDR3: TGTGCCAGCAGCCCACAGGGCCATAGGGAGCTGTTTTTT.

This clone was seen just once. The rearrangement joins TRBV6-2 or TRBV6-3 to TRBJ2-3, with TRBD1 matching 7 bases. The V segment lost 2 bases and the J segment 0 bases; nucleotides outside the gene matches: 5. CDR1 is MNHEY, CDR2 SVGEGT, per germline. This CDR3 is built from 16 residues. For the CDR3, the DNA is TGTGCCAGCAGTTACAGGGGGCGGGCGAGCACAGATACGCAGTATTTT. Amino acids: CASSYRGRASTDTQYF.

The V gene is TRBV3-1 (or the pseudogene TRBV3-2), the J gene TRBJ1-1, with D perhaps TRBD1 (5 bases). CDR1 LGHDT and CDR2 YNNKEL come from the germline V gene (reference sequence). The CDR3 loop spans 13 amino acids. V was clipped by 1 base and J by 4 bases, with 7 bases between them. The chain's CDR3 is CASSQGTPTEAFF. For the CDR3, the DNA is TGTGCCAGCAGCCAAGGGACACCCACTGAAGCTTTCTTT.

The chain has TRBV18 and TRBJ1-2, with unresolved D. V shed 3 bases and J shed 8 bases, with 16 bases lying between them. The CDR3 contains 14 residues. Germline lookup yields CDR1 KGHSH and CDR2 LQKENI. The CDR3 region has the DNA TGTGCCAGCTCACCTGGGCAGTCTGCGGGAGGCTACACCTTC. This translates into CASSPGQSAGGYTF.

This chain connects TRBV2 to TRBJ2-2; 10 nucleotides line up with TRBD2. Germline CDR1 reads SNHLY; CDR2 reads FYNNEI. CDR3 length: 15 residues. V was pared by 7 bases and J by 4 bases, with 6 bases of the junction left unmatched. As DNA, the CDR3 is TGTGCCAGCATGCTAGCGGGGGTAGGCACCGGGGAGCTGTTTTTT. This translates into CASMLAGVGTGELFF.

The gene calls are TRBV5-1 and TRBJ1-2, with TRBD1 matching over 7 bases. V was pared by 2 bases and J by 8 bases, with 9 bases of the junction left unmatched. CDR1 and CDR2 (germline): SGHRS, YFSETQ. There are 14 residues in the CDR3. CDR3 bases: TGCGCCAGCAGCTTAAGTACAGGGGAAGGGGGCTACACCTTC. Translating it yields CASSLSTGEGGYTF. Full variable domain (missing parts from reference TRBV5-1 and TRBJ1-2): KAGVTQTPRYLIKTRGQQVTLSCSPISGHRSVSWYQQTPGQGLQFLFEYFSETQRNKGNFPGRFSGRQFSNSRSEMNVSTLELGDSALYLCASSLSTGEGGYTFGSGTRLTVV.